The rows below give T cell receptor beta chains drawn from one sample of a study of blood T cell repertoires in COVID-19. This table comes from immunoSEQ multiplex PCR, and its TCRdb copy is limited to in-frame clones, with some not included. The sample records approximately 260,000 clones, roughly 86% being singletons. Material for sequencing was PBMCs or T cells enriched from blood (not recorded which). These receptors came from a woman aged 40 to 49 with acute COVID-19. CDR3s include the opening cysteine and the closing phenylalanine or tryptophan. D genes are given only for firm matches. Some rows mark clone size as missing; the rest say once, few, many or name a class of expanded clone.

>TRBJ2-7|TRBD2|once|TRBV5-8
CASRPRLARYEQYF
TGTGCCAGCAGACCCCGACTAGCACGCTACGAGCAGTACTTC
>TRBJ1-3|.|.|TRBV28
CASTFPEPGNTIYF
TGTGCCAGCACCTTCCCCGAGCCGGGAAACACCATATATTTT
>TRBJ1-1|.|.|TRBV27
CASSLGGVNTEAFF
TGTGCCAGCAGTTTGGGGGGGGTAAACACTGAAGCTTTCTTT
>TRBJ1-5|.|.|TRBV28
CASSLTGWGNQPQHF
TGTGCCAGCAGTTTAACGGGTTGGGGCAATCAGCCCCAGCATTTT
>TRBJ1-1|.|.|TRBV2
CASSELGANTEAFF
TGTGCCAGCAGTGAACTGGGGGCAAACACTGAAGCTTTCTTT
>TRBJ2-1|TRBD2|.|TRBV9
CASSTSGGAGYNEQFF
TGTGCCAGCAGCACATCGGGGGGAGCGGGGTACAATGAGCAGTTCTTC
>TRBJ2-5|.|.|TRBV30
CAWTPDRLETQYF
TGTGCCTGGACCCCCGACAGGCTAGAGACCCAGTACTTC
>TRBJ2-1|TRBD2|.|TRBV3-1/TRBV3-2
CASSQNPSGNGNEQFF
TGTGCCAGCAGCCAGAACCCTAGCGGGAACGGAAATGAGCAGTTCTTC
>TRBJ2-7|.|.|TRBV19
CASIAGPTYEQYF
TGTGCCAGTATTGCGGGGCCGACCTACGAGCAGTACTTC
>TRBJ2-3|.|.|TRBV5-4
CASSTSGGTDTQYF
TGTGCCAGCAGCACATCTGGAGGCACAGATACGCAGTATTTT
>TRBJ2-7|TRBD2|.|TRBV6-5
CASSHSGTSGIEQYF
TGTGCCAGCAGCCACTCGGGGACTAGCGGGATCGAGCAGTACTTC
>TRBJ2-1|.|.|TRBV18
CASSRGPTMGRNEQFF
TGTGCCAGCTCACGAGGTCCTACCATGGGTAGAAATGAGCAGTTCTTC
>TRBJ2-3|TRBD2|.|TRBV19
CASSTGRREFTDTQYF
TGTGCCAGTAGTACCGGGAGGAGGGAGTTCACAGATACGCAGTATTTT
>TRBJ2-7|.|few|TRBV3-1/TRBV3-2
CASSRRGGGYEQYF
TGTGCCAGCAGCCGAAGGGGGGGAGGCTACGAGCAGTACTTC
>TRBJ2-7|TRBD1|.|TRBV14
CASSQDLDRIEQYF
TGTGCCAGCAGCCAAGATTTGGACAGGATCGAGCAGTACTTC
>TRBJ2-1|TRBD2|.|TRBV20-1
CSASPPAGGYNEQFF
TGCAGTGCTAGTCCACCAGCGGGAGGCTACAATGAGCAGTTCTTC
>TRBJ1-2|TRBD1|.|TRBV5-5
CASGTGADGYTF
TGTGCCAGCGGGACAGGGGCGGATGGCTACACCTTC